Following are 25 T cell receptor beta chains from one sample sequenced in a study of PD-1 blockade in classical Hodgkin lymphoma. Regarding time point: cycle 4 day 1 (C4D1), after more than five weeks of nivolumab. All the patients suffered relapse after autologous stem cell transplantation, and brentuximab vedotin exposure differed. Clones were sequenced by immunoSEQ multiplex PCR, and TCRdb holds only the in-frame ones, with some missing. In the table there are tens of thousands of clones, roughly four fifths of which are singletons. This specimen consisted of peripheral blood mononuclear cells (PBMCs), obtained before the fourth cycle of nivolumab. These receptors all stem from a human donor with classical Hodgkin lymphoma.

The chain is built from TRBV7-2 and TRBJ2-5; a possible D gene is TRBD2 (6 bases). Germline loops: CDR1 SGHTA, CDR2 FQGNSA. CDR3 length: 16 residues. Between the trimmed V and J ends, which lost 4 bases and 5 bases, there was a span of 20 bases. CDR3 region: CASSSRRGLFAETQYF. CDR3 sequence (DNA): TGTGCCAGCAGCTCCCGGCGGGGTCTATTCGCTGAGACCCAGTACTTC.

The chain has TRBV4-3 and TRBJ2-2; 13 bases map to TRBD2. CDR1 is LGHNA, CDR2 YSLEER, per germline. V dropped 0 bases and J dropped 1; count of bases not matched to a gene: 2. This CDR3 region has 18 residues. CDR3 protein: CASSQDRTSGRNTGELFF. CDR3 sequence (DNA): TGCGCCAGCAGCCAAGATCGGACTAGCGGGAGGAACACCGGGGAGCTGTTTTTT.

The chain carries TRBV6-6 and TRBJ2-1, with D tentatively TRBD2 (6 bases). Per the germline V gene, CDR1 is MNHNY and CDR2 is SVGAGI (reference sequence). The CDR3 is made up of 16 amino acids. Trimming cost V 4 bases and J 0 bases, with 13 bases left between them. CDR3 region: CASSLGGASSYNEQFF. The CDR3 DNA reads TGTGCCAGCAGTTTAGGCGGGGCCAGCTCCTACAATGAGCAGTTCTTC.

This chain links TRBV5-1 with TRBJ1-5; D is ambiguous. CDR1 SGHRS and CDR2 YFSETQ come from the germline V gene. The CDR3 spans 14 residues. V dropped 0 bases and J dropped 5 bases, with 9 bases sitting between them. The CDR3 region has the DNA TGCGCCAGCAGCTTGGGAGGAGGCTATCAGCCCCAGCATTTT. This encodes CASSLGGGYQPQHF.

The chain combines TRBV4-3 with TRBJ1-3; the D is unclear. Between the trimmed V and J ends, which lost 0 bases and 0 bases, there was a span of 12 bases. CDR3 length: 17 residues. The germline gives CDR1 LGHNA, CDR2 YSLEER. CDR3 loop: CASSQESPTYSGNTIYF. The DNA for the CDR3 is TGCGCCAGCAGCCAAGAGTCCCCAACCTACTCTGGAAACACCATATATTTT.

This chain links TRBV6-5 with TRBJ2-7; 8 bases line up with TRBD1. V shed 2 bases and J 1 base; nucleotides not matched to a gene: 1. CDR1 and CDR2 from the germline V gene are MNHEY and SVGAGI. This CDR3 is built from 14 residues. The CDR3 here is CASSYRDRSYEQYF. The CDR3 bases are TGTGCCAGCAGTTACCGGGACAGGTCCTACGAGCAGTACTTC.

The chain links TRBV7-8 to TRBJ1-5; unclear D gene. V lost 0 bases and J lost 7, with 19 bases in between. Germline CDR1 is SGHVS and CDR2 is FQNEAQ. This CDR3 is 17 amino acids long. For the CDR3, the DNA is TGTGCCAGCAGCTTAGCCATGGGAGGCCTTATACCCCAGCCCCAGCATTTT. Translated: CASSLAMGGLIPQPQHF.

The chain has TRBV2 and TRBJ2-7; 13 positions match TRBD2. Trimming took 7 bases from V and 7 from J; bases not matched to a gene: 7. CDR1 and CDR2 (germline): SNHLY, FYNNEI. The CDR3 has 14 residues. As DNA, the CDR3 is TGTGCCAGCAATGGACTAGCGGGAGTAAAAGAGCAGTACTTC. Translated: CASNGLAGVKEQYF.

V usage is TRBV27 and J usage is TRBJ2-7; 8 bases fit TRBD2. The trim removed 6 bases at V and 5 bases at J, leaving 12 bases unmatched. CDR1 and CDR2 from the germline V gene are MNHEY and SMNVEV (reference sequence). The CDR3 is 15 residues long. The CDR3 DNA follows: TGTGCCAGCAGGCCGCTGGGAGCGGGAGCTGACGAGCAGTACTTC. It is translated as CASRPLGAGADEQYF.

This clone was observed a single time. V gene TRBV30 combines with J gene TRBJ2-2; D is ambiguous. The CDR3 extends over 11 amino acids. V was shortened by 5 bases and J by 10 bases, with 11 bases between the two germline ends. Germline V gene lookup returns CDR1 GTSNPN and CDR2 SVGIG (reference sequence). CDR3 protein: CAWGPPAELFF. In DNA, the CDR3 is TGTGCCTGGGGCCCACCGGCGGAGCTGTTTTTT. The full variable domain, rest sourced from reference TRBV30 and TRBJ2-2, is SQTIHQWPATLVQPVGSPLSLECTVEGTSNPNLYWYRQAAGRGLQLLFYSVGIGQISSEVPQNLSASRPQDRQFILSSKKLLLSDSGFYLCAWGPPAELFFGEGSRLTVL.

This chain links TRBV7-2 with TRBJ1-1; D is undetermined. Germline CDR1 SGHTA, CDR2 FQGNSA. Trimming took 7 bases from V and 10 from J, leaving 13 bases between them. The CDR3 loop spans 11 amino acids. The CDR3 DNA follows: TGTGCCAGCACCCCAAGCTTAGGAGCTTTCTTT. This gives the protein CASTPSLGAFF.

The chain has TRBV5-6 and TRBJ1-5, with unresolved D. The germline gives CDR1 SGHDT, CDR2 YYEEEE. The CDR3 length is 11 residues. Trimming cost V 0 bases and J 10 bases, with 5 bases left between them. This chain's CDR3 is CASSLVPPQHF. DNA of the CDR3: TGTGCCAGCAGCTTGGTACCACCCCAGCATTTT.

This chain links TRBV4-3 with TRBJ1-2; D is ambiguous. CDR3 length: 13 residues. The V end lost 0 bases, the J end lost 7 bases, and 9 bases lay between the germline ends. Germline CDR1 LGHNA, CDR2 YSLEER. The CDR3: CASSQDGRLGYTF. In DNA form, the CDR3 reads TGCGCCAGCAGCCAAGATGGCAGGCTTGGCTACACCTTC.

V gene TRBV7-9 combines with J gene TRBJ1-2; TRBD1 is a possible D gene (5 bases). Trimming left V 8 bases short and J 6 bases short, with 19 bases between. The germline CDR1 and CDR2 sequences are SEHNR and FQNEAQ (reference sequence). The CDR3 is made up of 14 amino acids. The CDR3 region is CASRRGTVEDGYTF. In DNA form, the CDR3 reads TGTGCCAGCCGTCGAGGGACCGTGGAGGATGGCTACACCTTC.

The chain is built from TRBV5-6 and TRBJ1-4, with a possible D match to TRBD1 (5 bases). V was pared by 5 bases and J by 7 bases, with 12 bases between. Germline assignment: CDR1 SGHDT and CDR2 YYEEEE. The CDR3 totals 13 residues. CDR3 amino acids: CASRRGLGEKLFF. The CDR3 bases are TGTGCCAGCAGGAGGGGATTGGGTGAAAAACTGTTTTTT.

This chain uses TRBV19 with TRBJ2-2; tentative D call: TRBD2 (6 bases). The germline CDR1 and CDR2 sequences are LNHDA and SQIVND (reference sequence). V lost 8 bases, J lost 0 bases, and 16 bases lay in between. The CDR3 is made up of 16 amino acids. CDR3 sequence reads: CASLISGTSNTGELFF. CDR3 nucleotide sequence: TGTGCCAGTCTGATCTCCGGGACTTCGAACACCGGGGAGCTGTTTTTT.

The CDR3 sequence is CASSGGTGKEKLFF. The CDR3 coding sequence is TGTGCCAGCAGTGGCGGGACAGGGAAGGAAAAACTGTTTTTT. The chain links TRBV6-1 to TRBJ1-4; 9 positions match TRBD1. CDR1 and CDR2 (germline): MNHNS, SASEGT. Unmatched junction bases numbered 5, after V lost 4 bases and J lost 8 bases. The CDR3 spans 14 residues.

The chain uses TRBV9 and TRBJ2-3; D perhaps matches TRBD1 (5 bases). V was pared by 7 bases and J by 4 bases, with 13 bases between. This CDR3 is built from 13 residues. Germline V gene data show CDR1 as SGDLS and CDR2 as YYNGEE. CDR3 sequence: CASGALSADTQYF. The CDR3, as DNA: TGTGCCAGCGGGGCCCTTTCTGCAGATACGCAGTATTTT.

The genes are TRBV30 and TRBJ2-5, with 8 bases matching TRBD2. The CDR3 spans 16 residues. Germline CDR1 reads GTSNPN; CDR2 reads SVGIG (reference sequence). V shed 0 bases and J 2 bases; nucleotides not matched to a gene: 8. CDR3 nucleotides: TGTGCCTGGAGTGTAGGGGCGGGGGGATTTCAAGAGACCCAGTACTTC. Translation gives CAWSVGAGGFQETQYF. Full variable domain (missing parts from reference TRBV30 and TRBJ2-5): SQTIHQWPATLVQPVGSPLSLECTVEGTSNPNLYWYRQAAGRGLQLLFYSVGIGQISSEVPQNLSASRPQDRQFILSSKKLLLSDSGFYLCAWSVGAGGFQETQYFGPGTRLLVL.

The chain is built from TRBV7-9 and TRBJ1-1, with 8 positions matching TRBD1. V shed 7 bases and J 11 bases; nucleotides not matched to a gene: 27. This CDR3 is 18 amino acids long. Looked up from germline, CDR1 is SEHNR and CDR2 is FQNEAQ (reference sequence). CDR3 sequence reads: CASTRRMSEKGQEVGAFF. For the CDR3, the DNA is TGTGCCAGCACCAGAAGAATGTCCGAGAAGGGACAGGAGGTTGGGGCTTTCTTT.

The chain joins TRBV2 to TRBJ1-1; D is ambiguous. Trimming pared 9 bases from V and 7 bases from J, leaving 15 bases between. Germline V gene data show CDR1 as SNHLY and CDR2 as FYNNEI. The length of the CDR3 is 12 residues. CDR3 DNA sequence: TGTGCCAGTCGGACCCGAGGAAATGAAGCTTTCTTT. It yields the protein CASRTRGNEAFF.

The V and J genes are TRBV2 and TRBJ1-2, with TRBD1 matching over 9 bases. Germline assignment: CDR1 SNHLY and CDR2 FYNNEI. V lost 5 bases and J lost 5; bases outside the gene matches: 6. The CDR3 sequence is 14 residues long. CDR3 residues: CASSLTGGEYGYTF. For the CDR3, the DNA is TGTGCCAGCAGTCTGACAGGGGGTGAATATGGCTACACCTTC. Variable domain in full (rest from reference TRBV2 and TRBJ1-2): EPEVTQTPSHQVTQMGQEVILRCVPISNHLYFYWYRQILGQKVEFLVSFYNNEISEKSEIFDDQFSVERPDGSNFTLKIRSTKLEDSAMYFCASSLTGGEYGYTFGSGTRLTVV.

This chain connects TRBV15 to TRBJ2-3, with D perhaps given as TRBD1 or TRBD2 (5 bases each). Germline loops: CDR1 LNHNV, CDR2 YYDKDF (reference sequence). The CDR3 length is 16 residues. The V end lost 1 base, the J end lost 2 bases, and 13 bases lay between the germline ends. This CDR3 is CATSRGAGTSTDTQYF. The CDR3 DNA sequence: TGTGCCACCAGCAGAGGAGCAGGGACCTCCACAGATACGCAGTATTTT.

Comment on this clone: A junction end diverges from the germline sequence, so it may reflect a read error. For the CDR3, the DNA is TGTGCCAGCAGTGTCAGGGTAGCGGGAGGCCCGCCCCTCTTC. Protein: CASSVRVAGGPPLF. This chain joins TRBV2 and TRBJ2-1, with 10 bases that match TRBD2. The CDR3 covers 14 residues. Germline-derived CDR1 and CDR2 are SNHLY and FYNNEI.

DNA of the CDR3: TGTGCCAGCAGTTTATCCTCCTACAATGAGCAGTTCTTC. This encodes CASSLSSYNEQFF. V and J are TRBV27 and TRBJ2-1; D is undetermined. This CDR3 is built from 13 residues. V was clipped by 0 bases and J by 0 bases, with 0 bases between them. The germline CDR1 and CDR2 sequences are MNHEY and SMNVEV (reference sequence).